Given below is one TCR beta chain in context. Its antigen remains unidentified. No base-level quality is on record; no much larger clone is a single base apart. These data belong to a study of blood T cell repertoires in COVID-19 (dated by TCRdb to the early 2020s). Regarding the complete study: Collaborator samples came from the United States, Italy and Spain and covered acute and convalescent phases of COVID-19. The material from the prospective study consisted of cDNA or gDNA derived from T cells, B-cell-depleted T cells, or PBMCs. Subjects who had been exposed to COVID-19, were actively infected with it, or had recovered from it provided the deeply sampled blood TCRbeta repertoires that made up the dataset. The repertoires were released in a freely available public database intended as a resource for research on the immune response to SARS-CoV-2. The samples were drawn from the first 160 participants of the ongoing ImmuneRACE study and from 1,254 subjects provided by 6 global collaborators. Nearly every sample came with metadata listing a de-identified subject ID, COVID-19 status, age in years and sex. Where HLA class I and class II types were available, the types were taken from metadata supplied by the sample provider, not from assay-based typing. Here is what the overall study found, with its caveats: How much clinical and demographic metadata was included differed by source and by participant, and the metadata was provided uncurated.

Participants in the prospective study were enrolled through a virtual design, were aged about 18 to 100 years, and lived in approximately 25 United States geographic areas. To assign participants to cohorts, the prospective study relied on clinical history that participants themselves reported in a screening survey and a study questionnaire. Mobile phlebotomists in the prospective study collected whole blood, serum and a nasopharyngeal or oropharyngeal swab from every participant. Prospective study participants could optionally give additional blood draws and questionnaires over a roughly 2-month period. Prospective study blood samples were shipped either frozen or at room temperature before DNA extraction. TCRbeta CDR3 regions were amplified from genomic DNA by means of the immunoSEQ Assay, a bias-controlled multiplex PCR. The paper's data handling went like this. The number of nucleated cells in each sample was estimated from the amplification of reference gene primers within the assay. To quantify the absolute abundance of each unique TCRbeta CDR3 rearrangement, sequence reads were collapsed and filtered. Productive Simpson clonality was computed per sample as the square root of Simpson's diversity index over productive rearrangements. Here the immuneACCESS table is served through TCRdb, limited to in-frame sequences with V and J called. Missing clones are a known gap in these copies; in checked studies unresolved V genes cover under half, and the rest lacks a known reason. That table is the source of V, J and clone size, and D and trimming were worked out from the DNA. The table for this sample lists hundreds of thousands of clones; about nine tenths of them were counted only once. Roughly 6.3% of the sample belongs to the ten largest clones.

The V end gives up 8 bases and the J end 0 bases, leaving 12 bases in the junction not matched to a gene. CDR1 is given as MNHEY and CDR2 as SMNVEV, both from the germline V gene (reference sequence). Spanning cysteine to phenylalanine, the CDR3 consists of 16 amino acids. Only the CDR3 region is kept as DNA, spanning 48 bases read in frame from base 1. The sequencing input was PBMCs or T cells enriched from blood (not recorded which). The TCR was taken from a woman under 40 with acute COVID-19. The chain couples TRBV27 to TRBJ2-7, with TRBD2 matching 8 junction bases. The CDR3 amino acid sequence is: CASSVFVAGTSYEQYF. The DNA reads TGTGCCAGCTCAGTTTTTGTAGCGGGAACCTCCTACGAGCAGTACTTC.